The 11 T cell receptor beta chains reported below all come from one sample, sequenced in a study of blood T cell repertoires in COVID-19. Here immunoSEQ multiplex PCR was the method, and the copy in TCRdb shows in-frame clones only, minus some. The sample holds 35,000 or so clones; roughly nine tenths are singletons and the top ten take 4.8%. The specimen sequenced was peripheral blood. The receptor set was obtained from a human donor in a cohort sampled during active COVID-19.

The V gene is TRBV3-1 (or the pseudogene TRBV3-2), the J gene TRBJ2-1; 10 bases are a match to TRBD2. With V trimmed by 4 bases and J by 7 bases, 7 bases remained unmatched. Per germline, CDR1 LGHDT and CDR2 YNNKEL (reference sequence). The CDR3 spans 15 residues. The CDR3, as DNA: TGTGCCAGCAGCCCGCTAGCGGGAGTGGGGAATGAGCAGTTCTTC. This codes for CASSPLAGVGNEQFF.

This rearrangement joins TRBV19 to TRBJ1-5, with unresolved D. This CDR3 comprises 12 residues. Trimming left V 10 bases short and J 10 bases short, with 17 bases between. Germline values: CDR1 LNHDA, CDR2 SQIVND (reference sequence). CDR3 coding DNA: TGTGCCACCTCCGGAAAGCTAGGTCCCCAGCATTTT. Translation: CATSGKLGPQHF.

V is TRBV5-4 and J is TRBJ2-7, with 8 bases aligning to TRBD1. There are 15 residues in the CDR3. The germline V gene has CDR1 SGHNT and CDR2 YYREEE (reference sequence). V shed 7 bases, J shed 0 bases, and the junction held 9 bases outside the gene matches. The CDR3 region is CASSRGQGASYEQYF. Here the CDR3 DNA reads TGTGCCAGCTCCCGGGGGCAGGGGGCCTCCTACGAGCAGTACTTC.

This chain links TRBV14 with TRBJ2-5; 11 positions match TRBD2. Trimming took 2 bases from V and 5 from J; bases not matched to a gene: 1. Germline assignment: CDR1 SGHDN and CDR2 FVKESK. There are 14 residues in the CDR3. The DNA for the CDR3 is TGTGCCAGCAGCCAATGGACTAGCGGGGAGACCCAGTACTTC. Translated, it gives CASSQWTSGETQYF.

The chain carries TRBV30 and TRBJ1-2; 9 bases agree with TRBD1. Germline V gives CDR1 GTSNPN, CDR2 SVGIG (reference sequence). V dropped 0 bases and J dropped 3; count of bases not matched to a gene: 5. CDR3 length: 15 residues. The CDR3 DNA reads TGTGCCTGGAGTGTACAGGGGGCAGTCTACTATGGCTACACCTTC. Protein: CAWSVQGAVYYGYTF.

The V call is TRBV19, the J call TRBJ1-3; no reliable D call. CDR3 size: 14 residues. From germline, CDR1 is LNHDA and CDR2 SQIVND (reference sequence). V was cut by 5 bases and J by 0 bases, with 8 bases left in between. The CDR3 loop is CASSWQNSGNTIYF. The CDR3 bases are TGTGCCAGTAGTTGGCAGAACTCTGGAAACACCATATATTTT.

V gene TRBV6-1 combines with J gene TRBJ2-1, with D perhaps TRBD1 (5 bases). This CDR3 has 16 amino acids. The germline gives CDR1 MNHNS, CDR2 SASEGT. Trimming removed 0 bases at V and 3 bases at J, with 12 bases between. This CDR3 reads CASSEARRAVYNEQFF. CDR3 nucleotide sequence: TGTGCCAGCAGTGAAGCCCGCAGGGCGGTCTACAATGAGCAGTTCTTC.

The CDR3 region has the DNA TGCGCCAGCAGCTTGGAATCCCAGGGGAATGAGCAGTTCTTC. It yields the protein CASSLESQGNEQFF. This chain links TRBV5-1 with TRBJ2-1; D is possibly TRBD1 (6 bases). CDR3 size: 14 residues. Trimming stripped 0 bases from V and 7 bases from J, with 11 bases between. CDR1 is SGHRS and CDR2 is YFSETQ in the germline V gene.

J is TRBJ2-6 and V is TRBV10-2; D is ambiguous. This CDR3 region has 14 residues. Germline V gene data show CDR1 as WSHSY and CDR2 as SAAADI. Trimming pared 8 bases from V and 4 bases from J, leaving 12 bases between. In DNA, the CDR3 is TGCGCCAGCGCCTTAGCCCTCGGGGCCAACGTCCTGACTTTC. Translating it yields CASALALGANVLTF.

This chain connects TRBV3-1 (or the pseudogene TRBV3-2) to TRBJ2-3; D perhaps matches TRBD1 (6 bases). Trimming cost V 0 bases and J 9 bases, with 10 bases left between them. The V gene's germline CDR1 is LGHDT and CDR2 YNNKEL (reference sequence). The CDR3 consists of 13 residues. This CDR3 reads CASSQEKGETQYF. The CDR3 coding sequence is TGTGCCAGCAGCCAAGAGAAGGGGGAAACGCAGTATTTT.

The J gene is TRBJ1-1, the V gene TRBV28; the match to TRBD1 covers 8 bases. The germline gives CDR1 MDHEN, CDR2 SYDVKM. Trimming removed 6 bases from V and 5 bases from J; junction bases left unmatched: 14. The CDR3 is 16 residues long. Here the CDR3 DNA reads TGTGCCAGCAGCCGACCCCCGCCGACAGGGGCAACTGAAGCTTTCTTT. This encodes CASSRPPPTGATEAFF.